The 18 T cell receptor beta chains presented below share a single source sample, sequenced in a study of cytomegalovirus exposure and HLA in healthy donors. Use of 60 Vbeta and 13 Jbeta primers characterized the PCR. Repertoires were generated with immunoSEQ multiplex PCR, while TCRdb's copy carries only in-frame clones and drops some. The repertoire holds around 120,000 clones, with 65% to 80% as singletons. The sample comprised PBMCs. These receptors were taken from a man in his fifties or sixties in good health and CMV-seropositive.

The CDR3 DNA reads TGTGCCAGCAGTCCCACGGGGGGTTCCTACAATGAGCAGTTCTTC. Amino acids: CASSPTGGSYNEQFF. The chain links TRBV27 to TRBJ2-1; 7 bases are a match to TRBD2. V shed 5 bases and J 1 base; nucleotides not matched to a gene: 5. Germline CDR1 and CDR2: MNHEY and SMNVEV (reference sequence). The CDR3 sequence is 15 residues long.

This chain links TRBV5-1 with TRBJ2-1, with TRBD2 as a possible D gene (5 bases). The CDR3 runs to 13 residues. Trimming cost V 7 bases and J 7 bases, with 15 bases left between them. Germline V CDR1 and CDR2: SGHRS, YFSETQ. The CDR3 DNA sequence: TGCGCCAGCGGACTTTCGAGAGGGAATGAGCAGTTCTTC. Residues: CASGLSRGNEQFF.

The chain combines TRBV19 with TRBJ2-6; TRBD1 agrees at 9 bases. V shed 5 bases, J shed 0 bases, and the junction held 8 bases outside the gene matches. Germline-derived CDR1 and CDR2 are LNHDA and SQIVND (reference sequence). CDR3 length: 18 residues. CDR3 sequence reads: CASSYFGQGSSGANVLTF. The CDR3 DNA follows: TGTGCCAGTAGTTATTTTGGACAGGGGTCCTCTGGGGCCAACGTCCTGACTTTC.

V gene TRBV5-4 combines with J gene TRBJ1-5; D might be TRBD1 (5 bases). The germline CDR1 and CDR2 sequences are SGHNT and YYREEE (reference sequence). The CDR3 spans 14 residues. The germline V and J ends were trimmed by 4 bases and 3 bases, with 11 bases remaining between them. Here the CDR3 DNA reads TGTGCCAGCAGCGCGGGGCCCCTCAATCAGCCCCAGCATTTT. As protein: CASSAGPLNQPQHF.

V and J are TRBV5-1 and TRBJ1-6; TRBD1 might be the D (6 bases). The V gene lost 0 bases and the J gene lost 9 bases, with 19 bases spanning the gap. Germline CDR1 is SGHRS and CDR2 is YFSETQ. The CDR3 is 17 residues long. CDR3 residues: CASSLAPVGGQLSPLHF. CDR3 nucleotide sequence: TGCGCCAGCAGCTTGGCCCCCGTCGGGGGGCAACTTTCACCCCTCCACTTT.

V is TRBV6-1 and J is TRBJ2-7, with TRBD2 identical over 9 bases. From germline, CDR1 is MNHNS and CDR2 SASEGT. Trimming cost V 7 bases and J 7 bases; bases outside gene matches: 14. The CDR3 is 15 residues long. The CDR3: CASMDRGGREGEQYF. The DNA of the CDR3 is TGTGCCAGCATGGATCGCGGCGGGAGGGAGGGGGAGCAGTACTTC.

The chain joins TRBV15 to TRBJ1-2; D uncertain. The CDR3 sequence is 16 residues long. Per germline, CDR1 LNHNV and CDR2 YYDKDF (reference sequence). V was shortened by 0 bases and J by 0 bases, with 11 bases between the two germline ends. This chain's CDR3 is CATSRDLADANYGYTF. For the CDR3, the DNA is TGTGCCACCAGCAGAGATTTGGCAGATGCTAACTATGGCTACACCTTC.

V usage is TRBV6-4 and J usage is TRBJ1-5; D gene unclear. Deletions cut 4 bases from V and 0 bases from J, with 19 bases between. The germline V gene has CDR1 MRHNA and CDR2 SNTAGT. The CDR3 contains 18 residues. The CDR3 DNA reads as TGTGCCAGCAGTGCCTCGGCGGGTGGCTCGCGTAGCAATCAGCCCCAGCATTTT. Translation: CASSASAGGSRSNQPQHF.

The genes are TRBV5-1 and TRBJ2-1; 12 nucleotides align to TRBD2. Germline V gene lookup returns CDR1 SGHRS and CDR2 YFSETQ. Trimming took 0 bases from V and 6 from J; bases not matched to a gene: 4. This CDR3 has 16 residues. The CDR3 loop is CASSLGASGGGNEQFF. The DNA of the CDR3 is TGCGCCAGCAGCTTGGGAGCTAGCGGGGGGGGCAATGAGCAGTTCTTC.

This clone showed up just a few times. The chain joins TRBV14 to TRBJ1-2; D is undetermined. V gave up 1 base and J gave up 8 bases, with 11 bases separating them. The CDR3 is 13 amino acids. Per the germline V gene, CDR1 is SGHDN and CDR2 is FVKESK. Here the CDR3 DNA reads TGTGCCAGCAGCCAAGTTATTGCGGGAGGCTACACCTTC. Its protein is CASSQVIAGGYTF.

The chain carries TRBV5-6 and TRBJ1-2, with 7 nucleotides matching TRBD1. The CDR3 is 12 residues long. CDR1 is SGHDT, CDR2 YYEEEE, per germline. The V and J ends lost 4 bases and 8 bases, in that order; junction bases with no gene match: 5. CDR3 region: CASSRDSPGYTF. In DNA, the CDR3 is TGTGCCAGCAGCCGGGACAGCCCCGGCTACACCTTC. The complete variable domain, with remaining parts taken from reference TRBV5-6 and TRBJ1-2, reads DAGVTQSPTHLIKTRGQQVTLRCSPKSGHDTVSWYQQALGQGPQFIFQYYEEEERQRGNFPDRFSGHQFPNYSSELNVNALLLGDSALYLCASSRDSPGYTFGSGTRLTVV.

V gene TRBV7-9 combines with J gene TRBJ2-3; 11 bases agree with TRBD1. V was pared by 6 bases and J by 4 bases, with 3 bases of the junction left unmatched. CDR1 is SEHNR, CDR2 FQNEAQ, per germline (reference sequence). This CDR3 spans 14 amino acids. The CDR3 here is CASREGQGADTQYF. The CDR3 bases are TGTGCCAGCAGGGAGGGACAGGGGGCAGATACGCAGTATTTT.

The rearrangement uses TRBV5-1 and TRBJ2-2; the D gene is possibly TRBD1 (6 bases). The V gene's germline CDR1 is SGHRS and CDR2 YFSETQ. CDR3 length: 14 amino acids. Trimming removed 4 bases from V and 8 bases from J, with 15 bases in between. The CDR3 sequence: CASSVDRLGGELFF. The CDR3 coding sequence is TGCGCCAGCAGCGTCGACAGGCTAGGAGGGGAGCTGTTTTTT. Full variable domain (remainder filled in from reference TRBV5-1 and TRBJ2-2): KAGVTQTPRYLIKTRGQQVTLSCSPISGHRSVSWYQQTPGQGLQFLFEYFSETQRNKGNFPGRFSGRQFSNSRSEMNVSTLELGDSALYLCASSVDRLGGELFFGEGSRLTVL.

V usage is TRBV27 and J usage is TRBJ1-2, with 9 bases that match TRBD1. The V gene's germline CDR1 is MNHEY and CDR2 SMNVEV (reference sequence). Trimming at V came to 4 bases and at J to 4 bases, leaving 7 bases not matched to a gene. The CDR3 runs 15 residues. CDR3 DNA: TGTGCCAGCAGTTCCAACAGGGGGCGCGTCTATGGCTACACCTTC. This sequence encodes CASSSNRGRVYGYTF.

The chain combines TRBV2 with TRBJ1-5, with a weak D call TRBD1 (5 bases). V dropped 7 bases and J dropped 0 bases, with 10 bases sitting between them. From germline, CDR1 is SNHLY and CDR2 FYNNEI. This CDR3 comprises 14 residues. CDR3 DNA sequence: TGTGCCAGCAAAGACAGCCCTAGCAATCAGCCCCAGCATTTT. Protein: CASKDSPSNQPQHF.

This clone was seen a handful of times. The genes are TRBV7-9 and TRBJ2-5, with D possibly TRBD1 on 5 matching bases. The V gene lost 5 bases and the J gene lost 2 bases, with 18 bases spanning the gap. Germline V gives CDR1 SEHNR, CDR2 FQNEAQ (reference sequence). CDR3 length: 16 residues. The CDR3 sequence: CASSALRQGIQETQYF. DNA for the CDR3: TGTGCCAGCAGCGCGCTACGCCAGGGCATACAAGAGACCCAGTACTTC. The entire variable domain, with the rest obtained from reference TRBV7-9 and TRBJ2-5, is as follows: DTGVSQNPRHKITKRGQNVTFRCDPISEHNRLYWYRQTLGQGPEFLTYFQNEAQLEKSRLLSDRFSAERPKGSFSTLEIQRTEQGDSAMYLCASSALRQGIQETQYFGPGTRLLVL.

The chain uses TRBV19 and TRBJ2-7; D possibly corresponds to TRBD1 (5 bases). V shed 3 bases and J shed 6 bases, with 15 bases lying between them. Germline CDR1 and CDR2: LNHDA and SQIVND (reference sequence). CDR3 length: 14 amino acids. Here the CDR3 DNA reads TGTGCCAGTAGTATGCCCCAGGGCGCCGGCGAGCAGTACTTC. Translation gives CASSMPQGAGEQYF.

The CDR3 DNA is TGTGCCAGCAGGAAAGCAGGGGGCGCGGAGACCCAGTACTTC. Translation: CASRKAGGAETQYF. The rearrangement links TRBV6-6 to TRBJ2-5, with 8 bases lining up with TRBD1. CDR1 and CDR2 (germline): MNHNY, SVGAGI (reference sequence). The V segment lost 6 bases and the J segment 5 bases; nucleotides outside the gene matches: 8. The CDR3 is made up of 14 amino acids.